One sample yielded the 16 T cell receptor beta chains listed below, sequenced in a study of OX40 agonist ivuxolimab in advanced cancers. Profiled with immunoSEQ multiplex PCR; TCRdb holds only in-frame clones, not every one. This sample has approximately 60,000 clones, with less than 95% found just once. Source: CD4+ or CD8+ T cells sorted from blood, taken in a trial of the OX40 agonist ivuxolimab. These receptors were taken from an adult with an advanced solid tumor such as melanoma, head and neck, liver or kidney cancer.

The V gene is TRBV20-1, the J gene TRBJ1-1, with TRBD1 matching over 7 bases. The CDR3 is made up of 10 amino acids. V was clipped by 5 bases and J by 10 bases; unmatched bases: 4. CDR1 and CDR2 from the germline V gene are DFQATT and SNEGSKA (reference sequence). CDR3 region: CSAAQGGAFF. The CDR3 DNA reads as TGCAGTGCTGCCCAGGGGGGAGCTTTCTTT.

This chain joins TRBV28 and TRBJ2-6; the D gene could be TRBD1 or TRBD2 (5 bases each). CDR3 length equals 16 residues. Germline CDR1 MDHEN, CDR2 SYDVKM. V was shortened by 8 bases and J by 3 bases, with 17 bases between the two germline ends. The CDR3 loop is CASFRGVLGGANVLTF. The CDR3 nucleotides are TGTGCCAGCTTCAGAGGGGTACTTGGTGGGGCCAACGTCCTGACTTTC.

The chain couples TRBV30 to TRBJ1-3; unclear D gene. This CDR3 has 15 amino acids. Trimming pared 3 bases from V and 2 bases from J, leaving 14 bases between. Germline V gene sequence: CDR1 GTSNPN, CDR2 SVGIG (reference sequence). This chain's CDR3 is CAWSSKAGAGNTIYF. The CDR3 DNA sequence: TGTGCCTGGAGCTCCAAAGCCGGGGCTGGAAACACCATATATTTT.

The chain joins TRBV19 to TRBJ2-3, with a weak D call TRBD2 (5 bases). CDR1 and CDR2 from the germline V gene are LNHDA and SQIVND (reference sequence). This CDR3 comprises 14 residues. V was cut by 3 bases and J by 1 base, with 8 bases left in between. The DNA of the CDR3 is TGTGCCAGTAGTATCGGACTCCGCACAGATACGCAGTATTTT. As protein: CASSIGLRTDTQYF.

This CDR3 is CASRSGVSVEQYF. Here the CDR3 DNA reads TGTGCCAGCAGATCAGGGGTCTCCGTCGAGCAGTACTTC. The V call is TRBV2, the J call TRBJ2-7; a weak D match, TRBD1 (6 bases). V was clipped by 6 bases and J by 6 bases, with 15 bases between them. Germline V gene lookup returns CDR1 SNHLY and CDR2 FYNNEI. This CDR3 region has 13 residues.

The J gene is TRBJ2-2, the V gene TRBV19; a possible D gene is TRBD1 (5 bases). V gave up 6 bases and J gave up 4 bases, with 15 bases separating them. Per the germline V gene, CDR1 is LNHDA and CDR2 is SQIVND (reference sequence). The CDR3 is 15 residues long. In nucleotides, the CDR3 is TGTGCCAGTAGGTGGCAGGGCGATATCACCGGGGAGCTGTTTTTT. Residues: CASRWQGDITGELFF.

The rearrangement joins TRBV6-1 to TRBJ2-3, with 11 bases identical to TRBD1. Germline lookup yields CDR1 MNHNS and CDR2 SASEGT. The length of the CDR3 is 18 residues. Unmatched junction bases numbered 8, after V lost 3 bases and J lost 0 bases. CDR3 sequence: CASSDRGQGAPSTDTQYF. The CDR3 coding sequence is TGTGCCAGCAGTGATCGAGGACAGGGGGCCCCTAGCACAGATACGCAGTATTTT.

The rearrangement links TRBV7-9 to TRBJ1-3; maybe TRBD1 (6 bases). The germline V and J ends were trimmed by 5 bases and 3 bases, with 17 bases remaining between them. CDR3 length: 16 residues. CDR1 SEHNR and CDR2 FQNEAQ come from the germline V gene (reference sequence). The CDR3 is CASSLTMDSIGNTIYF. The CDR3 bases are TGTGCCAGCAGCCTGACGATGGACAGCATTGGAAACACCATATATTTT.

The chain combines TRBV30 with TRBJ2-3, with D perhaps assigned TRBD1 or TRBD2 (5 bases each). Germline V gene sequence: CDR1 GTSNPN, CDR2 SVGIG (reference sequence). The CDR3 sequence is 15 residues long. V was trimmed by 3 bases and J by 4 bases, leaving 17 bases between them. CDR3 coding DNA: TGTGCCTGGAGCCTGGGGGTGAATGTCCCAGATACGCAGTATTTT. As protein: CAWSLGVNVPDTQYF.

CDR3 sequence reads: CAWSKGDSGNTIYF. The CDR3 DNA reads as TGTGCCTGGAGTAAGGGCGACTCTGGAAACACCATATATTTT. The rearrangement joins TRBV30 to TRBJ1-3; D unclear. This CDR3 comprises 14 residues. Germline V gene lookup returns CDR1 GTSNPN and CDR2 SVGIG (reference sequence). Trimming took off 2 bases at V and 0 bases at J, with 8 bases between the two ends.

This clone was recorded only once. A read error may account for a junction end that differs from germline. J is TRBJ2-5 and V is TRBV7-7; the D gene is possibly TRBD2 (6 bases). Germline CDR1 reads SSHAT; CDR2 reads FNYEAQ (reference sequence). This CDR3 has 12 amino acids. Here the CDR3 DNA reads TGTGCTAGCAGCTTACTGGGAGGTGACCAGTACTTC. This sequence encodes CASSLLGGDQYF.

The chain couples TRBV30 to TRBJ1-5; the match to TRBD1 covers 8 bases. V trimming: 4 bases; J trimming: 2 bases; junction bases outside the gene matches: 1. Germline V gene sequence: CDR1 GTSNPN, CDR2 SVGIG (reference sequence). The CDR3 length is 13 residues. The CDR3 here is CAWTGQGNQPQHF. Here the CDR3 DNA reads TGTGCCTGGACGGGACAGGGCAATCAGCCCCAGCATTTT.

The chain employs TRBV5-6 and TRBJ2-3, with no clear D. The germline gives CDR1 SGHDT, CDR2 YYEEEE. V was shortened by 3 bases and J by 4 bases, with 12 bases between the two germline ends. The CDR3 consists of 14 residues. The CDR3 spells CASSSSTRSDTQYF. The CDR3 bases are TGTGCCAGCAGCTCGTCGACCCGATCAGATACGCAGTATTTT.

Written as DNA, the CDR3 is TGCGCCAGCAGCGTCGGCCGCGTAAAGACCGGGGAGCTGTTTTTT. Translating gives CASSVGRVKTGELFF. V usage is TRBV5-1 and J usage is TRBJ2-2, with D uncertain. V was cut by 4 bases and J by 5 bases, with 15 bases left in between. Germline V lookup: CDR1 SGHRS, CDR2 YFSETQ. This CDR3 has 15 residues. The variable domain in full, with the rest retrieved from reference TRBV5-1 and TRBJ2-2, is KAGVTQTPRYLIKTRGQQVTLSCSPISGHRSVSWYQQTPGQGLQFLFEYFSETQRNKGNFPGRFSGRQFSNSRSEMNVSTLELGDSALYLCASSVGRVKTGELFFGEGSRLTVL.

This clone was observed a few times. The junction and the germline gene differ at one end; a read error may be behind it. V is TRBV7-7 and J is TRBJ2-2; D call uncertain. Germline CDR1 reads SSHAT; CDR2 reads FNYEAQ (reference sequence). The length of the CDR3 is 14 residues. The DNA for the CDR3 is TGTGCTAGCAGCTTAGACCGGAACACCGGGGAGCTGTTTTTT. Its translation: CASSLDRNTGELFF.

The chain couples TRBV5-6 to TRBJ2-2, with D perhaps assigned TRBD1 or TRBD2 (5 bases each). Germline V gene sequence: CDR1 SGHDT, CDR2 YYEEEE. The CDR3 consists of 15 residues. V shed 4 bases and J shed 4 bases, with 14 bases lying between them. CDR3 loop: CASSRPSGGTGELFF. The CDR3 nucleotides read TGTGCCAGCAGCCGGCCCTCTGGGGGCACCGGGGAGCTGTTTTTT.